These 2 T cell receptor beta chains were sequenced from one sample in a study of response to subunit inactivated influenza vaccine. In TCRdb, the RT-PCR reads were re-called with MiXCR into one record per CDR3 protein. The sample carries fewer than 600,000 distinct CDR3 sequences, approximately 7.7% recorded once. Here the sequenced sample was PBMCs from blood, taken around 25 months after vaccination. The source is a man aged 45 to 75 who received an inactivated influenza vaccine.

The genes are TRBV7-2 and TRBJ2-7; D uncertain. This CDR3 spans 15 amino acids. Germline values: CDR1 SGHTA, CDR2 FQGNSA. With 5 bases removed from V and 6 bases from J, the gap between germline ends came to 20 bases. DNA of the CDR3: TGTGCCAGCAGCCTCCCCTCTAGACGTTTTGGCGAGCAGTACTTC. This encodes CASSLPSRRFGEQYF.

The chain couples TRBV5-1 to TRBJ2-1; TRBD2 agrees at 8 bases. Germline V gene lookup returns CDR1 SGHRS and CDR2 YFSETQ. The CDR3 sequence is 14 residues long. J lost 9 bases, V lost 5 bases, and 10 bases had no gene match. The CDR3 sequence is CASRGETSAREQFF. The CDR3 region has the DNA TGCGCCAGCAGGGGCGAGACTAGCGCGCGTGAGCAGTTCTTC.